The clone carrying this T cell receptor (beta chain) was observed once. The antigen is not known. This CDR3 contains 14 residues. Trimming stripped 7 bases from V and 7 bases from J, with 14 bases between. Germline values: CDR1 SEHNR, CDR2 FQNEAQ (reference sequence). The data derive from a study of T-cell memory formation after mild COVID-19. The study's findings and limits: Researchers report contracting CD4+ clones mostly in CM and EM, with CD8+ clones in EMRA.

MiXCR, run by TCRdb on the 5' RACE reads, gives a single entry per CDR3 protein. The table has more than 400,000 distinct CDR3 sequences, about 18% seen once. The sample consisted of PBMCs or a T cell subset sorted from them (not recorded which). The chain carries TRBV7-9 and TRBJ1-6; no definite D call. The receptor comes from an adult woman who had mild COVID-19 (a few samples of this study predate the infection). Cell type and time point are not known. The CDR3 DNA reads TGTGCCAGCACGCCGGTCGGGGAAAATTCACCCCTCCACTTT. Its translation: CASTPVGENSPLHF.